This paragraph covers one T cell receptor beta chain sequence. Its cognate antigen is unknown. The data stem from a study of vaccination and CD4 T cells after COVID-19. The wider study: Overlapping spike peptides of SARS-CoV-2, HCoV-NL63, HCoV-OC43 and HCoV-229E stimulated the cells.

Treatment specified: roughly ten-day PBMC culture with coronavirus spike peptide pools or control peptides (ViraFEST assay). The PCR-positive dates, March through December 2020, came before the US Alpha, Beta and Delta variants. Findings and caveats of the study: The median SARS-CoV-2-reactive clonotype number increased from around 19 to 38, without statistical significance.

The CDR3 is 15 residues long. V shed 3 bases and J 6 bases; nucleotides not matched to a gene: 5. Germline values: CDR1 KGHSH, CDR2 LQKENI. Sequenced with the Oncomine TCR Beta short-read assay was DNA taken from cultured CD4+ T cells. Researchers extracted genomic DNA from CD4+ T cells that had been cultured. MiXCR, applied by TCRdb to the PCR reads, yields one record per CDR3 protein. Of approximately 6,500 distinct CDR3 sequences in the sample, around 56% were seen once. V is TRBV18 and J is TRBJ2-7; 13 nucleotides align to TRBD2. Material: CD4+ T cells from blood, cultured in vitro. The TCR originated in a human donor who had recovered from COVID-19. CDR3 sequence: CASSPGLAGAGEQYF. The DNA for the CDR3 is TGTGCCAGCTCACCCGGACTAGCGGGGGCGGGCGAGCAGTACTTC.